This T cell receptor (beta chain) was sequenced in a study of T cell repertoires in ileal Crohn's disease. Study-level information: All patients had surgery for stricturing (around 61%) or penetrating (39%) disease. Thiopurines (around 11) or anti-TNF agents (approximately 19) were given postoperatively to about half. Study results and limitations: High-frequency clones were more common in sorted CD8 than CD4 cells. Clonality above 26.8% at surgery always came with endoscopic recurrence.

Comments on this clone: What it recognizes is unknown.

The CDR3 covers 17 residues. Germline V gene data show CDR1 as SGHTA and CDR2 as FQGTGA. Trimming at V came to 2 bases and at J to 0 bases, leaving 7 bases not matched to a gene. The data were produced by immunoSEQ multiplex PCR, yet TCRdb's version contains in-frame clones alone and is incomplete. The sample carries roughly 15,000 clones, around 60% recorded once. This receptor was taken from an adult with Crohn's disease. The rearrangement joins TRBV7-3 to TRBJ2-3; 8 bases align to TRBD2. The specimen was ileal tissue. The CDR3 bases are TGTGCCAGCAGCTTAGGGCCGGGAGGGTTAAGCACAGATACGCAGTATTTT. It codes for CASSLGPGGLSTDTQYF.